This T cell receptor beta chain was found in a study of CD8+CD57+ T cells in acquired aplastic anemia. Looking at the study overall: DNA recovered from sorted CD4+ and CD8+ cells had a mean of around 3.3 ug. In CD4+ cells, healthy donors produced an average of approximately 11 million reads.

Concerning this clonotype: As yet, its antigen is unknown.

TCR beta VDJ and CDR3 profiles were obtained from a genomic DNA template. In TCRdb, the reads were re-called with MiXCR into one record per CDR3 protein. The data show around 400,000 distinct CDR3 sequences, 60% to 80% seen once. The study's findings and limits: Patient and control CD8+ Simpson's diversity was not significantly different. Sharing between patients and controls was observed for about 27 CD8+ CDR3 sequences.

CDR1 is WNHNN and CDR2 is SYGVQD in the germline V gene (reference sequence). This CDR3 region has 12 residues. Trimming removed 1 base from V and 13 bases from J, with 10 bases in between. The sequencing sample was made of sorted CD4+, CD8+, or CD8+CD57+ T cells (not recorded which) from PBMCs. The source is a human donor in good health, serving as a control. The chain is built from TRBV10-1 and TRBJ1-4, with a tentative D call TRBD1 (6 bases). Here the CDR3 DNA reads TGCGCCAGCAGTGAGTGGACAGAAGGACTGTTTTTT. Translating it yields CASSEWTEGLFF.